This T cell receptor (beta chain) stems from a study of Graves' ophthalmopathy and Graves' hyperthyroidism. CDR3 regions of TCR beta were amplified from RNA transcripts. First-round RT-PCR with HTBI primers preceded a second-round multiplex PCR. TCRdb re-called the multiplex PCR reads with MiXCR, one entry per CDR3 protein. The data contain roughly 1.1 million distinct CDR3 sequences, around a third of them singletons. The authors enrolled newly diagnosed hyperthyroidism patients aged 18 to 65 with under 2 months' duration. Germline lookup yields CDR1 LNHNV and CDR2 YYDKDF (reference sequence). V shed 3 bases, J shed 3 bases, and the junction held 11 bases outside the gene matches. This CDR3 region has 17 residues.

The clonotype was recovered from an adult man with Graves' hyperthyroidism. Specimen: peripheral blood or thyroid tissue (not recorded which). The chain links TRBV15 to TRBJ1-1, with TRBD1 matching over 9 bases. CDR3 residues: CATSSHKVQGADTEAFF. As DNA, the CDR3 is TGTGCCACCAGCAGCCACAAAGTACAGGGGGCGGACACTGAAGCTTTCTTT.